This T cell receptor (beta chain) is drawn from a study of blood T cell repertoires in COVID-19. Study-wide background: Samples taken during acute and convalescent COVID-19 were collected in the United States, Italy and Spain. PBMCs, B-cell-depleted T cells, or T cells provided the cDNA or gDNA that made up the material.

The CDR3 runs to 11 residues. In germline, CDR1 is SGHVS, CDR2 FQNEAQ. Trimming pared 1 base from V and 8 bases from J, leaving 3 bases between. Under the authors' procedure: Amplification from reference gene primers served as the basis for estimated nucleated cell counts. Only in-frame clones appear in the TCRdb table, and some are missing; sequencing was by immunoSEQ multiplex PCR. That table furnishes V, J and clone size, whereas the DNA furnished D and trimming. The sample lists some 120,000 clones, about four fifths occurring once. The sequence derives from a human donor in a cohort sampled during active COVID-19. The material sequenced was peripheral blood. The gene calls are TRBV7-8 and TRBJ2-1; the D is unclear. The CDR3 sequence is CASSLGDEQFF. The CDR3 bases are TGTGCCAGCAGCTTAGGCGATGAGCAGTTCTTC.